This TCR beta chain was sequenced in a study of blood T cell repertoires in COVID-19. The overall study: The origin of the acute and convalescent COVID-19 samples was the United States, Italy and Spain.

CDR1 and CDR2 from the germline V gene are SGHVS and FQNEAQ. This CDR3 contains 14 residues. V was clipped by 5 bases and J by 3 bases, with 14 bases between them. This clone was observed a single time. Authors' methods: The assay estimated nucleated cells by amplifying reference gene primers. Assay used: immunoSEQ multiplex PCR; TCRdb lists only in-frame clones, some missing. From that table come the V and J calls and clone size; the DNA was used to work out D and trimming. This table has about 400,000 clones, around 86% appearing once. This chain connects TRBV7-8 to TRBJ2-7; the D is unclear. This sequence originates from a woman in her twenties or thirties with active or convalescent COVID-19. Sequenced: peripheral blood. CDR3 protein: CASSHPDHSYEQYF. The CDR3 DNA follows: TGTGCCAGCAGCCACCCCGACCACAGCTACGAGCAGTACTTC.